A selection of T cell receptor beta chains follows, all from one sample in a study of regulatory T cells in long-lasting Graves disease. TCRdb recomputed calls from the multiplex PCR reads with MiXCR, one row per CDR3 protein. The table records 600,000 to 650,000 distinct CDR3 sequences, roughly 15% of them present only once. These same data were also listed under a study on T cells in Graves' hyperthyroidism and ophthalmopathy.

The material sequenced was peripheral blood mononuclear cells (PBMCs), taken at new diagnosis, from a patient treated with antithyroid drugs. These receptors all come from a woman in her thirties with Graves disease. Both conserved end residues are part of each CDR3. D genes are given only for firm matches. Clone size appears in some rows only: once, few, many, or a class for an expanded clone.

>NA|TRBJ2-3|TRBD1|TRBV5-6
CASSLGQGAGDTQYF
TGTGCCAGCAGCTTAGGACAGGGGGCTGGAGATACGCAGTATTTT
>few|TRBJ2-6|NA|TRBV20-1
CSARGDSGNSGANVLTF
TGCAGTGCTAGAGGGGATAGCGGAAACTCTGGGGCCAACGTCCTGACTTTC
>many|TRBJ2-3|NA|TRBV6-1
CASRTDRRATDTQYF
TGTGCCAGCAGGACAGACAGAAGGGCCACAGATACGCAGTATTTT
>few|TRBJ2-1|NA|TRBV12-3/TRBV12-4
CASSPLLPYNEQFF
TGTGCCAGCAGCCCACTACTGCCCTACAATGAGCAGTTCTTC
>many|TRBJ1-1|NA|TRBV2
CASSETPGANTEAFF
TGTGCCAGCAGTGAAACGCCGGGAGCGAACACTGAAGCTTTCTTT
>many|TRBJ2-5|NA|TRBV12-3/TRBV12-4
CASSLQHSSQETQYF
TGTGCCAGCAGTTTACAACATTCCTCGCAAGAGACCCAGTACTTC
>NA|TRBJ1-2|NA|TRBV7-3
CASSLTYGVRFDGYTF
TGTGCCAGCAGCTTAACGTATGGGGTACGATTCGATGGCTACACCTTC
>many|TRBJ1-1|NA|TRBV11-2
CASSNGGLRDTEAFF
TGTGCCAGCAGCAACGGGGGGTTACGGGACACTGAAGCTTTCTTT
>many|TRBJ2-1|NA|TRBV24-1
CATSDPGGARVNEQFF
TGTGCCACCAGTGACCCAGGTGGGGCGAGGGTCAATGAGCAGTTCTTC
>many|TRBJ1-4|NA|TRBV30
CAWSVRWSATNEKLFF
TGTGCCTGGAGTGTACGGTGGTCAGCAACTAATGAAAAACTGTTTTTT
>many|TRBJ2-7|NA|TRBV12-3/TRBV12-4
CASSFEDSGTYEQYF
TGTGCCAGCAGTTTCGAGGACTCTGGGACCTACGAGCAGTACTTC
>many|TRBJ1-1|NA|TRBV12-3/TRBV12-4
CASSLSVDTEAFF
TGTGCCAGCAGTTTGTCGGTGGACACTGAAGCTTTCTTT
>many|TRBJ1-4|TRBD1|TRBV2
CASTTGGSVTKLFF
TGTGCCAGCACTACAGGGGGGAGCGTTACAAAACTGTTTTTT
>NA|TRBJ2-7|NA|TRBV3-1
CASSPGREREQYF
TGTGCCAGCAGCCCAGGAAGGGAAAGGGAGCAGTACTTC